The entry below gives a single T cell receptor (beta chain) sequence along with its context. The data were obtained in a study of technical replicates of blood from four donors. Trimming at V came to 0 bases and at J to 2 bases, leaving 11 bases not matched to a gene. This CDR3 contains 18 residues. The germline V gene has CDR1 MRHNA and CDR2 SNTAGT. Sequencing was performed with immunoSEQ multiplex PCR; in TCRdb, only in-frame clones are kept and a portion is missing. The table shows over 30,000 clones, with approximately 92% occurring only once. Sequenced sample: PBMCs. The gene calls are TRBV6-4 and TRBJ2-7; 9 positions agree with TRBD1. This clonotype originated in a human donor in good health. Some clones in this sample may be carry-over from other donors' samples. DNA for the CDR3: TGTGCCAGCAGTGACTCCCCCCCCGGACAGGGGCAAACCTACGAGCAGTACTTC. The encoded protein is CASSDSPPGQGQTYEQYF.